The source of this TCR beta chain is a study of cytomegalovirus exposure and HLA in healthy donors. The length of the CDR3 is 14 residues. V was clipped by 3 bases and J by 7 bases, with 10 bases between them. Looked up from germline, CDR1 is MNHNS and CDR2 is SASEGT. Primers: 60 Vbeta forward and 13 Jbeta reverse. Repertoires were generated with immunoSEQ multiplex PCR, while TCRdb's copy carries only in-frame clones and drops some. The top ten hold 1.2% of the sample, which has 100,000 to 150,000 clones, 60% to 85% seen once. The chain uses TRBV6-1 and TRBJ1-6; D gene unclear. This receptor was obtained from a female donor in good health and CMV-seronegative. The sample taken for sequencing was PBMCs. CDR3 bases: TGTGCCAGCAGTGAGGTAATCGGGAATTCACCCCTCCACTTT. The encoded protein is CASSEVIGNSPLHF.